This T cell receptor (beta chain) is from a study of blood T cell repertoires in COVID-19. Libraries were prepared by immunoSEQ multiplex PCR; TCRdb keeps only in-frame clonotypes and omits some of them. Among a few hundred thousand clones, around 84% were seen once, and the ten largest hold about 1.5%. The CDR3 runs 16 residues. V lost 4 bases and J lost 5; bases outside the gene matches: 5. Looked up from germline, CDR1 is KGHDR and CDR2 is SFDVKD. This TCR was recovered from a woman aged 40 to 50 who had recovered from COVID-19. Sequencing input: peripheral blood. This sequence joins TRBV24-1 and TRBJ2-5; TRBD2 aligns across 14 bases. DNA of the CDR3: TGTGCCACCAGTGACCCGAGACTAGCGGGGGGGGAGACCCAGTACTTC. Translated: CATSDPRLAGGETQYF.